Shown below are 9 T cell receptor beta chains from a single sample sequenced in a study of post-analysis software for immune sequencing data. Study-wide points: Roughly five TRBV segments occurring more often in patients than controls included TRBV5-6, TRBV5-1 and TRBV20-1.

No antigen has been identified for these receptors. TCR beta cDNA libraries included unique molecular identifiers. One entry per CDR3 protein, called by TCRdb with MiXCR from the PCR reads. The sample has around 400,000 distinct CDR3 sequences, 30% to 45% seen once. Material: blood. The receptors shown here come from a girl between 5 and 17 years old with multiple sclerosis.

The chain uses TRBV6-1 and TRBJ2-1; D call uncertain. Between the trimmed V and J ends, which lost 4 bases and 5 bases, there was a span of 15 bases. The CDR3 runs to 15 residues. Germline V gene sequence: CDR1 MNHNS, CDR2 SASEGT. DNA of the CDR3: TGTGCCAGCAGTGGGACGTGGTTGGTGGACAATGAGCAGTTCTTC. Residues: CASSGTWLVDNEQFF.

The chain has TRBV3-1 and TRBJ2-7; no definite D call. Near its end, the DNA agrees better with TRBJ2-5, so the J call may be wrong. The CDR3 is made up of 13 amino acids. Germline lookup yields CDR1 LGHDT and CDR2 YNNKEL (reference sequence). The CDR3 DNA is TGTGCCAGCAGCTCGGTCCTCCAAGAGACCCAGTACTTC. Encoded protein: CASSSVLQETQYF.

V and J are TRBV7-9 and TRBJ1-1; D perhaps matches TRBD1 (6 bases). CDR1 SEHNR and CDR2 FQNEAQ come from the germline V gene (reference sequence). Trimming pared 1 base from V and 4 bases from J, leaving 16 bases between. This CDR3 spans 16 amino acids. The CDR3 DNA is TGTGCCAGCAGCTTAGGGACAGATTTTGGCGGCACTGAAGCTTTCTTT. It codes for CASSLGTDFGGTEAFF.

This clonotype was detected only a few times. The CDR3 DNA follows: TGCAGTGCTAGAGAAGGGGGGCAGGAGGACGAGCAGTACTTC. It yields the protein CSAREGGQEDEQYF. V usage is TRBV20-1 and J usage is TRBJ2-7; D is perhaps TRBD1 or TRBD2 (6 bases each). This CDR3 is built from 14 residues. The V gene's germline CDR1 is DFQATT and CDR2 SNEGSKA (reference sequence). The V gene lost 0 bases and the J gene lost 5 bases, with 14 bases spanning the gap.

The V call is TRBV20-1, the J call TRBJ1-5; D might be TRBD1 (5 bases). The CDR3 sequence is 13 residues long. Germline V gene data show CDR1 as DFQATT and CDR2 as SNEGSKA (reference sequence). Trimming cost V 5 bases and J 4 bases, with 12 bases left between them. The DNA of the CDR3 is TGCAGTGCTTACGGGGCGGGTAATCAGCCCCAGCATTTT. Amino acids: CSAYGAGNQPQHF.

The chain couples TRBV30 to TRBJ2-3; possible D gene TRBD1, 5 bases. The CDR3 has 13 amino acids. The V gene lost 2 bases and the J gene lost 4 bases, with 10 bases spanning the gap. CDR1 is GTSNPN and CDR2 is SVGIG in the germline V gene (reference sequence). The CDR3 sequence: CAWSRQQADTQYF. DNA of the CDR3: TGTGCCTGGAGTCGACAGCAAGCAGATACGCAGTATTTT.

This clonotype was picked up a small number of times. The V gene is TRBV27, the J gene TRBJ1-6; D is ambiguous. The CDR3 covers 13 residues. V lost 6 bases and J lost 11, with 14 bases in between. Germline V lookup: CDR1 MNHEY, CDR2 SMNVEV (reference sequence). CDR3 bases: TGTGCCAGCAGCGCGACAACCTATACACCCCTCCACTTT. Protein: CASSATTYTPLHF.

This clonotype occurred a few times. The V call is TRBV7-2, the J call TRBJ2-3; 10 nucleotides line up with TRBD2. After removal of 4 bases from V and 6 bases from J, the junction contained 10 bases not matched to a gene. There are 16 residues in the CDR3. Germline values: CDR1 SGHTA, CDR2 FQGNSA. CDR3 region: CASSSLLAGSMDTQYF. As DNA, the CDR3 is TGTGCCAGCAGCTCCTTACTAGCGGGGTCGATGGATACGCAGTATTTT.

This clonotype showed up many times. This sequence joins TRBV4-2 and TRBJ2-5; a possible D gene is TRBD2 (6 bases). Germline lookup yields CDR1 LGHNA and CDR2 YNFKEQ. Trimming left V 1 base short and J 2 bases short, with 8 bases between. The CDR3 length is 14 residues. This CDR3 is CASSQAGDQETQYF. The CDR3 DNA reads as TGTGCCAGCAGCCAAGCGGGGGATCAAGAGACCCAGTACTTC.